Presented here are 29 T cell receptor beta chains from one specimen sequenced in a study of OX40 agonist ivuxolimab in advanced cancers. Assay: immunoSEQ multiplex PCR; the TCRdb copy retains only in-frame clones and omits some. The repertoire includes about 31,000 clones, around three quarters of them detected once, and roughly 14% sits in the top ten. The starting material was CD4+ or CD8+ T cells sorted from blood, obtained in a trial of the OX40 agonist ivuxolimab. The receptors here all came from an adult with an advanced solid tumor such as melanoma, head and neck, liver or kidney cancer.

On this clone: This sample also contains other DNA sequences that code for the same CDR3. Here the CDR3 DNA reads TGCGCCAGCAGCTTTTCGGGGGCTTACAATGAGCAGTTCTTC. Its protein product is CASSFSGAYNEQFF. The chain recombines TRBV5-1 with TRBJ2-1; D possibly uses TRBD1 or TRBD2 (6 bases each). Trimming took off 2 bases at V and 4 bases at J, with 10 bases between the two ends. Germline CDR1 and CDR2: SGHRS and YFSETQ. The CDR3 spans 14 residues.

The chain joins TRBV6-5 to TRBJ1-1, with D hard to call. The CDR3 sequence is 13 residues long. Trimming took 2 bases from V and 10 from J, leaving 14 bases between them. CDR1 is MNHEY and CDR2 is SVGAGI in the germline V gene. The CDR3 loop is CASSYGEGLIAFF. The CDR3 DNA reads as TGTGCCAGCAGTTACGGGGAGGGCCTGATAGCTTTCTTT.

V is TRBV6-5 and J is TRBJ2-1; D might be TRBD1 (5 bases). Germline V lookup: CDR1 MNHEY, CDR2 SVGAGI. Trimming left V 5 bases short and J 1 base short, with 12 bases between. This CDR3 is 15 amino acids long. The CDR3 here is CASSTPRVSYNEQFF. The CDR3 DNA reads TGTGCCAGCAGTACGCCCAGGGTTTCCTACAATGAGCAGTTCTTC.

The chain couples TRBV7-9 to TRBJ2-5; D might be TRBD1 (6 bases). V was pared by 4 bases and J by 4 bases, with 25 bases between. The V gene's germline CDR1 is SEHNR and CDR2 FQNEAQ (reference sequence). CDR3 length equals 18 residues. The CDR3 region is CASSSQLRGTVGVETQYF. The CDR3 DNA reads TGTGCCAGCAGCTCACAACTTAGGGGGACGGTGGGTGTAGAGACCCAGTACTTC. The whole variable domain, filled in from reference TRBV7-9 and TRBJ2-5, reads DTGVSQNPRHKITKRGQNVTFRCDPISEHNRLYWYRQTLGQGPEFLTYFQNEAQLEKSRLLSDRFSAERPKGSFSTLEIQRTEQGDSAMYLCASSSQLRGTVGVETQYFGPGTRLLVL.

The chain joins TRBV6-1 to TRBJ2-7, with 7 positions matching TRBD1. The J segment lost 3 bases and the V segment lost 8 bases, leaving 7 bases of the junction unmatched. This CDR3 comprises 13 residues. Germline V gene sequence: CDR1 MNHNS, CDR2 SASEGT. The CDR3 coding sequence is TGTGCCAGCCTGGACAGGTCCCTCTACGAGCAGTACTTC. Translated: CASLDRSLYEQYF.

The chain couples TRBV9 to TRBJ2-2; tentatively, D is TRBD2 (5 bases). The CDR3 contains 13 residues. Germline V gives CDR1 SGDLS, CDR2 YYNGEE. Trimming took 6 bases from V and 4 from J, leaving 10 bases between them. CDR3 DNA: TGTGCCAGCATGGAGGATTTCACCGGGGAGCTGTTTTTT. This translates into CASMEDFTGELFF.

This chain uses TRBV4-1 with TRBJ2-7; D call uncertain. Germline V gene lookup returns CDR1 MGHRA and CDR2 YSYEKL. The CDR3 runs to 13 residues. V was pared by 4 bases and J by 4 bases, with 11 bases between. CDR3 in amino acids: CASSRDPGYEQYF. CDR3 coding DNA: TGCGCCAGCAGCCGAGATCCCGGGTACGAGCAGTACTTC.

Only one count was recorded for this clone. J is TRBJ1-6 and V is TRBV5-1; 9 positions agree with TRBD1. This CDR3 comprises 17 residues. Unmatched junction bases numbered 7, after V lost 0 bases and J lost 6 bases. In germline, CDR1 is SGHRS, CDR2 YFSETQ. This CDR3 is CASSLEVQGAANSPLHF. CDR3 DNA: TGCGCCAGCAGCTTGGAAGTACAGGGGGCGGCTAATTCACCCCTCCACTTT.

The CDR3 region is CASSVGAGTGYYEQYF. CDR3 bases: TGTGCCAGCAGCGTAGGTGCCGGGACAGGGTACTACGAGCAGTACTTC. The chain has TRBV9 and TRBJ2-7; 9 bases agree with TRBD1. The CDR3 sequence is 16 residues long. Germline values: CDR1 SGDLS, CDR2 YYNGEE. V gave up 0 bases and J gave up 3 bases; unmatched junction bases: 7.

About this clone: This sample also contains other DNA sequences that code for the same CDR3. This chain joins TRBV29-1 and TRBJ2-5; 8 nucleotides match TRBD2. The CDR3 has 14 amino acids. Germline-derived CDR1 and CDR2 are SQVTM and ANQGSEA. The ends lost 6 bases at V and 4 bases at J; junction bases unmatched: 10. The CDR3 bases are TGCAGCGTCACCGGGGCGGGGGGTGGAGAGACCCAGTACTTC. Its protein is CSVTGAGGGETQYF.

This chain joins TRBV5-4 and TRBJ2-1, with 9 bases aligning to TRBD2. CDR1 is SGHNT, CDR2 YYREEE, per germline (reference sequence). The length of the CDR3 is 15 residues. J gave up 9 bases and V 2 bases, and 9 bases lay outside the gene matches. CDR3 amino acids: CASSFGTSFHSEQFF. CDR3 bases: TGTGCCAGCAGCTTCGGGACTAGCTTCCACAGTGAGCAGTTCTTC.

This clone was seen only a few times. The chain employs TRBV23-1 and TRBJ1-1; TRBD1 might be the D (6 bases). TRBV23-1 is filed as an ORF, its function uncertain. The CDR3 loop spans 15 amino acids. The V end lost 3 bases, the J end lost 0 bases, and 11 bases lay between the germline ends. The CDR3 DNA reads TGCGCCAGCAGTCACCGCGGACAGATGAACACTGAAGCTTTCTTT. It translates to CASSHRGQMNTEAFF.

The chain employs TRBV13 and TRBJ2-2; D assignment may be TRBD1 or TRBD2 (5 bases each). The CDR3 loop spans 15 amino acids. CDR1 and CDR2 (germline): PRHDT, FYEKMQ (reference sequence). The V end lost 1 base, the J end lost 1 base, and 7 bases lay between the germline ends. The CDR3 DNA is TGTGCCAGCAGCTTAGTTGGGGGGAACACCGGGGAGCTGTTTTTT. It yields the protein CASSLVGGNTGELFF.

This clone was counted between two and nine times. The rearrangement links TRBV7-9 to TRBJ2-1, with 7 nucleotides matching TRBD1. CDR1 and CDR2 from the germline V gene are SEHNR and FQNEAQ (reference sequence). With 1 base clipped from V and 5 bases from J, the junction kept 5 bases outside the gene matches. The CDR3 contains 15 residues. CDR3 nucleotide sequence: TGTGCCAGCAGCTTAGTACAGGGGATCCACAATGAGCAGTTCTTC. This encodes CASSLVQGIHNEQFF.

The chain recombines TRBV28 with TRBJ2-7, with TRBD1 matching 10 bases. The germline CDR1 and CDR2 sequences are MDHEN and SYDVKM. The V segment lost 2 bases and the J segment 1 base; nucleotides outside the gene matches: 8. The CDR3 spans 17 residues. CDR3 sequence reads: CASSLGGRGQGSYEQYF. Here the CDR3 DNA reads TGTGCCAGCAGTTTAGGGGGGCGGGGACAGGGGTCCTACGAGCAGTACTTC.

In this sample, this clone turned up once. The chain employs TRBV4-1 and TRBJ2-7; 12 nucleotides match TRBD2. Germline V CDR1 and CDR2: MGHRA, YSYEKL. J lost 2 bases, V lost 1 base, and 0 bases had no gene match. The CDR3 length is 15 residues. The CDR3 DNA reads as TGCGCCAGCAGCCAAGGACTAGCGGGAGCCTACGAGCAGTACTTC. As protein: CASSQGLAGAYEQYF.

On this clone itself: Given a much more abundant clone one base away, this may be a read error. The rearrangement uses TRBV7-9 and TRBJ1-2, with D possibly being TRBD1 (6 bases). Germline CDR1 is SEHNR and CDR2 is FQNEAQ (reference sequence). The CDR3 length is 18 residues. The V gene lost 1 base and the J gene lost 5 bases, with 23 bases spanning the gap. CDR3 region: CASSLVIYRGVPTYGYTF. CDR3 coding DNA: TGTGCCAGCAGCTTAGTAATTTATAGGGGGGTACCAACTTATGGCTACACCTTC.

V gene TRBV5-6 combines with J gene TRBJ1-1; tentative D call: TRBD1 (5 bases). Germline CDR1 SGHDT, CDR2 YYEEEE. There are 14 residues in the CDR3. V lost 6 bases and J 5 bases, leaving 17 bases between the germline ends. The CDR3 region has the DNA TGTGCCAGCATCCCCCTAAGGGGAGGGACTGAAGCTTTCTTT. This translates into CASIPLRGGTEAFF.

The chain couples TRBV7-9 to TRBJ1-1; D is unresolved. Germline V gene data show CDR1 as SEHNR and CDR2 as FQNEAQ (reference sequence). CDR3 length equals 12 residues. V was clipped by 1 base and J by 8 bases, with 8 bases between them. The CDR3 region is CASSLGTGEAFF. CDR3 DNA: TGTGCCAGCAGCTTAGGTACGGGCGAAGCTTTCTTT. The whole variable domain, filled in from reference TRBV7-9 and TRBJ1-1, reads DTGVSQNPRHKITKRGQNVTFRCDPISEHNRLYWYRQTLGQGPEFLTYFQNEAQLEKSRLLSDRFSAERPKGSFSTLEIQRTEQGDSAMYLCASSLGTGEAFFGQGTRLTVV.

This clone was seen more than once but under ten times. The V call is TRBV7-8, the J call TRBJ2-7, with unresolved D. Germline V lookup: CDR1 SGHVS, CDR2 FQNEAQ. V shed 1 base and J shed 3 bases, with 7 bases lying between them. The CDR3 totals 13 residues. CDR3: CASSLEGFYEQYF. DNA for the CDR3: TGTGCCAGCAGCTTAGAAGGGTTCTACGAGCAGTACTTC.

This chain uses TRBV7-9 with TRBJ2-7; D is tentatively TRBD1 or TRBD2 (6 bases each). Germline lookup yields CDR1 SEHNR and CDR2 FQNEAQ (reference sequence). The CDR3 totals 14 residues. V lost 1 base and J lost 6, with 13 bases in between. The CDR3 loop reads CASSLDREVTEQYF. CDR3 DNA: TGTGCCAGCAGCTTAGACAGGGAGGTAACCGAGCAGTACTTC.

The V call is TRBV4-1, the J call TRBJ2-5; the match to TRBD1 covers 8 bases. J was trimmed by 0 bases and V by 0 bases; bases with no gene match: 12. The CDR3 sequence is 19 residues long. CDR1 is MGHRA and CDR2 is YSYEKL in the germline V gene. The DNA for the CDR3 is TGCGCCAGCAGCCAAGACTTGACAGGGGCGAGGGGGTACCAAGAGACCCAGTACTTC. This encodes CASSQDLTGARGYQETQYF.

The genes are TRBV19 and TRBJ2-7, with D perhaps TRBD2 (6 bases). The CDR3 has 14 residues. Germline CDR1 is LNHDA and CDR2 is SQIVND (reference sequence). V dropped 3 bases and J dropped 2 bases, with 11 bases sitting between them. This chain's CDR3 is CASSIGGDPYEQYF. CDR3 nucleotide sequence: TGTGCCAGTAGTATTGGAGGGGACCCCTACGAGCAGTACTTC.

V is TRBV19 and J is TRBJ2-1; 8 positions agree with TRBD2. V was clipped by 5 bases and J by 0 bases; unmatched bases: 9. This CDR3 comprises 17 residues. The V gene's germline CDR1 is LNHDA and CDR2 SQIVND (reference sequence). The CDR3 DNA follows: TGTGCCAGTAGTCGCTATAGCGGGGCAAGCTCCTACAATGAGCAGTTCTTC. As protein: CASSRYSGASSYNEQFF.

The chain links TRBV6-6 to TRBJ1-4; 7 positions match TRBD1. Germline-derived CDR1 and CDR2 are MNHNY and SVGAGI (reference sequence). This CDR3 has 15 amino acids. V lost 4 bases and J lost 4; bases outside the gene matches: 6. The CDR3 DNA follows: TGTGCCAGCAGTTCGATGACAGGGAGTAATGAAAAACTGTTTTTT. Translating gives CASSSMTGSNEKLFF.

The rearrangement uses TRBV29-1 and TRBJ2-5, with D uncertain. The end of the DNA is better explained by TRBJ2-7, so the J call may be wrong. The CDR3 has 11 amino acids. Germline lookup yields CDR1 SQVTM and CDR2 ANQGSEA. The CDR3 DNA reads as TGCAGCGTTGCTCCGGGCTACGAGCAGTACTTC. Amino acid sequence: CSVAPGYEQYF.

This sequence joins TRBV6-1 and TRBJ2-7; maybe TRBD1 (6 bases). V shed 8 bases and J shed 6 bases, with 11 bases lying between them. The germline V gene encodes CDR1 MNHNS and CDR2 SASEGT. The CDR3 has 11 amino acids. CDR3 amino acids: CASSTGIEQYF. In DNA, the CDR3 is TGTGCCAGCTCCACAGGGATCGAGCAGTACTTC.

This sequence joins TRBV5-1 and TRBJ1-5; TRBD1 agrees at 9 bases. V trimming: 5 bases; J trimming: 1 base; junction bases outside the gene matches: 4. Germline V gives CDR1 SGHRS, CDR2 YFSETQ. CDR3 size: 15 residues. As DNA, the CDR3 is TGCGCCAGCAGGGGGACAGGGATGAGCAATCAGCCCCAGCATTTT. Translating it yields CASRGTGMSNQPQHF.

The V call is TRBV27, the J call TRBJ1-1; no firm D call. V was cut by 5 bases and J by 0 bases, with 10 bases left in between. The germline CDR1 and CDR2 sequences are MNHEY and SMNVEV (reference sequence). CDR3 length: 14 residues. The CDR3 is CASSVWGMNTEAFF. The CDR3 DNA reads TGTGCCAGCAGTGTGTGGGGAATGAACACTGAAGCTTTCTTT.